This T cell receptor (beta chain) was sequenced during a study of OX40 agonist ivuxolimab in advanced cancers. Study information: People in dose escalation had one of these cancers: hepatocellular carcinoma, melanoma, renal cell or head and neck cancer.

This table comes from immunoSEQ multiplex PCR, and its TCRdb copy is limited to in-frame clones, with some not included. Of 30,000 to 45,000 clones in the sample, roughly 82% were seen once. This CDR3 contains 15 residues. V was clipped by 7 bases and J by 4 bases, with 16 bases between them. CDR1 is MNHNS, CDR2 SASEGT, per germline. This chain connects TRBV6-1 to TRBJ1-4; D remains unclear. This receptor was taken from an adult with an advanced solid tumor such as melanoma, head and neck, liver or kidney cancer. The input for sequencing was CD4+ or CD8+ T cells sorted from blood, taken in a trial of the OX40 agonist ivuxolimab. CDR3 amino acids: CASTRRGGYNEKLFF. The CDR3 DNA follows: TGTGCCAGCACTCGACGGGGAGGTTATAATGAAAAACTGTTTTTT.